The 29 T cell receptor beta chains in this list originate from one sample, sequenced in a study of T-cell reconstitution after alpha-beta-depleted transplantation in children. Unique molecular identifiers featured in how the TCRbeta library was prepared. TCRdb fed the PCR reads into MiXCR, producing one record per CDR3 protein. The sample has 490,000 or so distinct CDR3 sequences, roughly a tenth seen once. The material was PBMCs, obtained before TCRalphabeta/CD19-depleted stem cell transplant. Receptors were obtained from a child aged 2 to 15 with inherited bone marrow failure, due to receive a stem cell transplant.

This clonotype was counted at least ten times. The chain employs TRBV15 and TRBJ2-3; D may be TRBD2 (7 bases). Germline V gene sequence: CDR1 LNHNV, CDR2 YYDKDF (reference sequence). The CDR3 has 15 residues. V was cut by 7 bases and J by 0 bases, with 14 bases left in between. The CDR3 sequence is CATTRGGLSTDTQYF. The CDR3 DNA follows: TGTGCCACCACGAGGGGGGGGTTGAGCACAGATACGCAGTATTTT.

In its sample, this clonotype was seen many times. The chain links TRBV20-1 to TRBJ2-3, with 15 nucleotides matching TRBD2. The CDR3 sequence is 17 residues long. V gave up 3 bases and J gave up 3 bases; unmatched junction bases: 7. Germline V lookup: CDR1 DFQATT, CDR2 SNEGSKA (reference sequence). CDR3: CSARWTSGRAGTDTQYF. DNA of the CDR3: TGCAGTGCTAGGTGGACTAGCGGGAGGGCCGGGACAGATACGCAGTATTTT.

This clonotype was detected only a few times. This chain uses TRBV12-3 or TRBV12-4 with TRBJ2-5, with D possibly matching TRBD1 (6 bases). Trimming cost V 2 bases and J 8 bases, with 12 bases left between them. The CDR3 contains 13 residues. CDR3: CASSLRQVDTQYF. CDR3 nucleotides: TGTGCCAGCAGTTTACGACAGGTAGACACCCAGTACTTC.

CDR3 loop: CSARDVSGTQYF. The CDR3 nucleotides read TGCAGTGCTAGAGATGTATCCGGGACCCAGTACTTC. This chain links TRBV20-1 with TRBJ2-5; D not certain. Germline V lookup: CDR1 DFQATT, CDR2 SNEGSKA (reference sequence). Trimming cost V 0 bases and J 7 bases, with 9 bases left between them. The CDR3 extends over 12 amino acids.

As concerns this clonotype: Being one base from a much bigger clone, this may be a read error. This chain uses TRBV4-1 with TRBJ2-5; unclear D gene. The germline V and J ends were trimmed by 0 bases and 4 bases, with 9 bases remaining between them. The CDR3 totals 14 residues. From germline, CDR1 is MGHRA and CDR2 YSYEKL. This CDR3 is CASSQDPGRETQYF. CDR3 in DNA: TGCGCCAGCAGCCAAGACCCCGGCCGAGAGACCCAGTACTTC.

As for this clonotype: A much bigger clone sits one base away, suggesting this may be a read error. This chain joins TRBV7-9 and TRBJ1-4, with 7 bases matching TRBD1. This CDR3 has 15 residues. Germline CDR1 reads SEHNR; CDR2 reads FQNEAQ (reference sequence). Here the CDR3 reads CASSDRQGSNEKPFF. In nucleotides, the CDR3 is TGTGCCAGCAGCGACCGACAGGGCTCTAATGAAAAACCGTTTTTT. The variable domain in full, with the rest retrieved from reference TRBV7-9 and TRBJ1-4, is DTGVSQNPRHKITKRGQNVTFRCDPISEHNRLYWYRQTLGQGPEFLTYFQNEAQLEKSRLLSDRFSAERPKGSFSTLEIQRTEQGDSAMYLCASSDRQGSNEKPFFGSGTQLSVL.

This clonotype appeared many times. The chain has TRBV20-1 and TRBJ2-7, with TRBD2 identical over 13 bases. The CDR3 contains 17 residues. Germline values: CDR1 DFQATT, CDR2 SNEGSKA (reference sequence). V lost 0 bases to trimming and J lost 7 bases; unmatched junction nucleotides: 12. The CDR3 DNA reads TGCAGTGCTAGAGATAGGACTAGCGGGAGCCCCTTCGTTGAGCAGTACTTC. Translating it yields CSARDRTSGSPFVEQYF.

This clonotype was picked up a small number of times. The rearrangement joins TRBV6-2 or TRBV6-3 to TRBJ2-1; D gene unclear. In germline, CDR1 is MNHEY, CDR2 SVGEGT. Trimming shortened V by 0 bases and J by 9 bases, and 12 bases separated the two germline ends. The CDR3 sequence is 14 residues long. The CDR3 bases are TGTGCCAGCAGTTACTCGAGCCAATGGGGTGAGCAGTTCTTC. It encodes CASSYSSQWGEQFF.

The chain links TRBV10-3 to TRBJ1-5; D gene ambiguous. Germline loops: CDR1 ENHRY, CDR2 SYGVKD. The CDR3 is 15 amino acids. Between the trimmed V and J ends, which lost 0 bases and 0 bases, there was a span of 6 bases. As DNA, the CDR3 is TGTGCCATCAGTGAGTCGGGGTATAGCAATCAGCCCCAGCATTTT. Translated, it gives CAISESGYSNQPQHF.

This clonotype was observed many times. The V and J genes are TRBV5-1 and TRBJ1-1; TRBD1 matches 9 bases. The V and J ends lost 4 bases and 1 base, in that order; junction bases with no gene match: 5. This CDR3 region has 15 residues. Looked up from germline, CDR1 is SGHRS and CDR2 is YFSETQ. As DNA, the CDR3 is TGCGCCAGCAGCGTTCGGACAGGGGAGAACACTGAAGCTTTCTTT. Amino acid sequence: CASSVRTGENTEAFF.

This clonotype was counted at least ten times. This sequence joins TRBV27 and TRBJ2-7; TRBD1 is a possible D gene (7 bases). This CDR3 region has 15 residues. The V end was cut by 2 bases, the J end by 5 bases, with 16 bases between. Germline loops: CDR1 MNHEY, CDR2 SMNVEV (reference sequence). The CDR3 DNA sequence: TGTGCCAGCAGTTTACAGTTTGGAGGGGGCCACGAGCAGTACTTC. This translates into CASSLQFGGGHEQYF.

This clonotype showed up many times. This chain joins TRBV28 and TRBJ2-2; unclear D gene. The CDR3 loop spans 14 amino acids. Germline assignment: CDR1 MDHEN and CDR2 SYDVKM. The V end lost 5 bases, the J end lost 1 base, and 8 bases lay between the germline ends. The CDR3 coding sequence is TGTGCCAGCAGTCCCAGGTTGAACACCGGGGAGCTGTTTTTT. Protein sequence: CASSPRLNTGELFF.

The DNA of the CDR3 is TGCGCCAGCAGCTTGGCCGGGACTAGCGGGAGATCGGACACCGGGGAGCTGTTTTTT. Amino acid sequence: CASSLAGTSGRSDTGELFF. The genes are TRBV5-1 and TRBJ2-2; 14 positions match TRBD2. Trimming cost V 0 bases and J 3 bases; bases outside gene matches: 7. The CDR3 is 19 residues long. The germline V gene encodes CDR1 SGHRS and CDR2 YFSETQ.

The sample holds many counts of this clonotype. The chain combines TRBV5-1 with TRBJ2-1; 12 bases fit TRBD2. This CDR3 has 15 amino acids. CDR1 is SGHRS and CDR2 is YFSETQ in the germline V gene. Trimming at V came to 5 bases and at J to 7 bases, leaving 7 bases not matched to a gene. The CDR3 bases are TGCGCCAGCAGGGCCGGGACTAGCGGGTCGAATGAGCAGTTCTTC. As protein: CASRAGTSGSNEQFF.

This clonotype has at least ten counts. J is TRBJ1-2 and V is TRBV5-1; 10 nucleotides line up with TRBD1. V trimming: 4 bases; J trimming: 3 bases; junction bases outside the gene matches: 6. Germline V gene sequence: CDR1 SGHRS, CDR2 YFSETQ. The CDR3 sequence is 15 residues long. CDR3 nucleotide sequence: TGCGCCAGCAGCCCGGGACAGGGGTTGGACTATGGCTACACCTTC. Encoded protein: CASSPGQGLDYGYTF.

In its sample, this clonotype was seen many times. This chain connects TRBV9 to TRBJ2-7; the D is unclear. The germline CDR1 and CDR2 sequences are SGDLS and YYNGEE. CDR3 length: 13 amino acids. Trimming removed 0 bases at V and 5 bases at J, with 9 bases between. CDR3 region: CASSVGEANEQYF. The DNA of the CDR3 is TGTGCCAGCAGCGTAGGGGAAGCGAACGAGCAGTACTTC.

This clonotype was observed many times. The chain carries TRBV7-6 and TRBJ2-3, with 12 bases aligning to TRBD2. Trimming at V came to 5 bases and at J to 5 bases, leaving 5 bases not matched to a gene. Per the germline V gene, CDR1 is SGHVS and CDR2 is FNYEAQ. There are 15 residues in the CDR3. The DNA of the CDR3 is TGTGCCAGCAGCCCAGAGACTAGCGGGAGAGATACGCAGTATTTT. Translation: CASSPETSGRDTQYF.

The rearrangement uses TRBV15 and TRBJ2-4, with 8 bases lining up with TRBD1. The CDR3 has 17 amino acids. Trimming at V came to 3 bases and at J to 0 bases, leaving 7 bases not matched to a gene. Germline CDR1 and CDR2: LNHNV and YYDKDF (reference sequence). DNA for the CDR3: TGTGCCACCAGCAGGGAAGGACAGGGATTAGCCAAAAACATTCAGTACTTC. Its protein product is CATSREGQGLAKNIQYF.

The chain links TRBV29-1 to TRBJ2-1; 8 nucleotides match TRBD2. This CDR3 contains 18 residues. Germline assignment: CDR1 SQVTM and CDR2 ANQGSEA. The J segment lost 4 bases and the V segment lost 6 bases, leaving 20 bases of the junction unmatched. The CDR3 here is CSVPGKILAVNPYNEQFF. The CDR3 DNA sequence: TGCAGCGTCCCTGGAAAGATACTAGCGGTAAACCCATACAATGAGCAGTTCTTC.

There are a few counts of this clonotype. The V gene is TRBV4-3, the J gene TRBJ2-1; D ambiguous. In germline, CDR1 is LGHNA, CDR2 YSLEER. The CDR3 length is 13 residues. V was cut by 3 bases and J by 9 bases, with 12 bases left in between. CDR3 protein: CASSHVGRSEQFF. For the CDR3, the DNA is TGCGCCAGCAGCCACGTGGGAAGAAGTGAGCAGTTCTTC.

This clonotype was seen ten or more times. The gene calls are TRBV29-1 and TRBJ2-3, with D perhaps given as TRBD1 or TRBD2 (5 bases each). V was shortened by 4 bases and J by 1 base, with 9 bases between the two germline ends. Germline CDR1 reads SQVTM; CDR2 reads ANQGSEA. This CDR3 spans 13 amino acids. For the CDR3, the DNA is TGCAGCGTTGGGGGGTGGCGCACAGATACGCAGTATTTT. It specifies CSVGGWRTDTQYF.

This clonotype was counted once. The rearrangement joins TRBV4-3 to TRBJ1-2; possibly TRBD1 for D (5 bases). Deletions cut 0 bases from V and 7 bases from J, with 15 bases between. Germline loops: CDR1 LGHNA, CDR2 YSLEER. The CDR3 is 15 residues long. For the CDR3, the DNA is TGCGCCAGCAGCCAAGATTCGCGGGGGGAGTTTGGCTACACCTTC. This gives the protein CASSQDSRGEFGYTF.

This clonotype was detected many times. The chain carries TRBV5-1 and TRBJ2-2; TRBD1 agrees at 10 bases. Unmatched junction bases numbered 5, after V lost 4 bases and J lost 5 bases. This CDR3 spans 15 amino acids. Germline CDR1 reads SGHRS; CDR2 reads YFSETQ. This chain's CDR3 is CASSTTGGWTGELFF. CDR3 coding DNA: TGCGCCAGCAGCACGACAGGGGGCTGGACCGGGGAGCTGTTTTTT.

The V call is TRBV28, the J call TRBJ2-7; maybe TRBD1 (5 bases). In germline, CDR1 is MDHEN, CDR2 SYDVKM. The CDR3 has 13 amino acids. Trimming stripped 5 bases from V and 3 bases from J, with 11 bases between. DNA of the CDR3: TGTGCCAGCAGTGTCCAGGGATACTACGAGCAGTACTTC. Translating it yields CASSVQGYYEQYF.

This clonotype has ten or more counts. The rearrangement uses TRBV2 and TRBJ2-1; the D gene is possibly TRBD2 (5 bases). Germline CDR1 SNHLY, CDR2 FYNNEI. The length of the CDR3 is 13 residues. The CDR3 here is CASAEVRVNEQFF. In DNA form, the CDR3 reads TGTGCTAGCGCAGAGGTTAGAGTTAATGAGCAGTTCTTC.

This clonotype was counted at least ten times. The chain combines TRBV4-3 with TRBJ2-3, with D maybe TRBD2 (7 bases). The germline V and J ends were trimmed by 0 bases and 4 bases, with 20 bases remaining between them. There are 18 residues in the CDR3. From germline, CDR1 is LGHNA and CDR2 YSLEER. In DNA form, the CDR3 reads TGCGCCAGCAGCCAAGATAGGGGGGGCATCCGTAGGGCAGATACGCAGTATTTT. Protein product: CASSQDRGGIRRADTQYF.

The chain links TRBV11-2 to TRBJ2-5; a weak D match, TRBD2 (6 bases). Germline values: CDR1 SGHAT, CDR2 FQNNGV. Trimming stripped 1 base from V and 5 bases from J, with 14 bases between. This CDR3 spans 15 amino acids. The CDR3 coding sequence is TGTGCCAGCAGCTTAGGGCCAGCGGGTGGGGAGACCCAGTACTTC. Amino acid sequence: CASSLGPAGGETQYF. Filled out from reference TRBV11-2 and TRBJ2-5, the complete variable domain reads EAGVAQSPRYKIIEKRQSVAFWCNPISGHATLYWYQQILGQGPKLLIQFQNNGVVDDSQLPKDRFSAERLKGVDSTLKIQPAKLEDSAVYLCASSLGPAGGETQYFGPGTRLLVL.

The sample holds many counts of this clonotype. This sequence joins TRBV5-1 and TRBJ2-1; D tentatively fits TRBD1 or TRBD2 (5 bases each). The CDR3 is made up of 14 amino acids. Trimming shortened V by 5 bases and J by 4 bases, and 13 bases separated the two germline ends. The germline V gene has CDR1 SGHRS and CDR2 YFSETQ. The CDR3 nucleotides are TGCGCCAGCAGTTGGGGGACCCTTTACAATGAGCAGTTCTTC. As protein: CASSWGTLYNEQFF. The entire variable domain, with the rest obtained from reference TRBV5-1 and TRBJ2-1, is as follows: KAGVTQTPRYLIKTRGQQVTLSCSPISGHRSVSWYQQTPGQGLQFLFEYFSETQRNKGNFPGRFSGRQFSNSRSEMNVSTLELGDSALYLCASSWGTLYNEQFFGPGTRLTVL.

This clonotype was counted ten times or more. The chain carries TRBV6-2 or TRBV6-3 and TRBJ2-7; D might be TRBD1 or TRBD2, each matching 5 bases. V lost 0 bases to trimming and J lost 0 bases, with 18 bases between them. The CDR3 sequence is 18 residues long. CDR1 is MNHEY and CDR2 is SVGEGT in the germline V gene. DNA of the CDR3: TGTGCCAGCAGTTACTCGAGGGGTGCAGGGTTAGTCTCCTACGAGCAGTACTTC. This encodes CASSYSRGAGLVSYEQYF.